This T cell receptor (beta chain) was sequenced in a study of PD-1 blockade in classical Hodgkin lymphoma. General study findings and limits: At C4D1, TCR diversity had climbed significantly for CD4+ cells, though not for CD8+ cells. The authors excluded patients who started nivolumab under 1 year after ASCT. Before treatment, complete responders showed about the same diversity as newly diagnosed patients.

Of note for this clone: Its antigen is unknown.

V was pared by 4 bases and J by 0 bases, with 5 bases of the junction left unmatched. The CDR3 is made up of 16 amino acids. Per the germline V gene, CDR1 is MGHRA and CDR2 is YSYEKL. Produced via immunoSEQ multiplex PCR; TCRdb's table is partial and in-frame only. This table holds tens of thousands of clones, around two thirds found once. Each and every patient relapsed after autologous stem cell transplantation, and patients got differing brentuximab vedotin exposure. The starting material was peripheral blood mononuclear cells (PBMCs), obtained at baseline. This chain links TRBV4-1 with TRBJ1-3, with 8 bases that match TRBD1. The origin of this receptor is a human donor with classical Hodgkin lymphoma. In DNA form, the CDR3 reads TGCGCCAGCAGCCCACGGACAGGGAGCTCTGGAAACACCATATATTTT. Protein: CASSPRTGSSGNTIYF.